A selection of T cell receptor beta chains follows, all from one sample in a study of CD8 T cells in ankylosing spondylitis. TCRdb reprocessed the 5' RACE reads with MiXCR, giving one entry per CDR3 protein. This sample has 110,000 to 150,000 distinct CDR3 sequences, with 7.5% to 9.5% found just once. The material sequenced was synovial fluid, either unsorted or a sorted T cell fraction (not recorded which). The receptors were gathered from a male donor with ankylosing spondylitis. The CDR3 runs from the conserved cysteine through the conserved F or W. The D gene is left open where the match is weak. Size values are once, few and many counts, or a class for expanded clones, and some rows have none.

CDR3nt	CDR3aa	abundance	d_gene	v_gene	j_gene
TGTGCCAGCAGCAAAGGAAACTTC	CASSKGNF	-	-	TRBV21-1	TRBJ2-7
TGCAGTGCTCACAGGGGAATGAACACTGAAGCTTTCTTT	CSAHRGMNTEAFF	-	TRBD1	TRBV20-1	TRBJ1-1
TGTGCCAGCACCACTCGGACCCAGGGGGTGCTCTCTGGGGCCAACGTCCTGACTTTC	CASTTRTQGVLSGANVLTF	-	TRBD1	TRBV11-2	TRBJ2-6
TGTGCCAGCAGCTCAGGGGTGGGAAACTATGGCTACACCTTC	CASSSGVGNYGYTF	-	-	TRBV11-2	TRBJ1-2
TGCAGTGCTAGAGACCGCAGGATAAATCAGCCCCAGCATTTT	CSARDRRINQPQHF	-	-	TRBV20-1	TRBJ1-5
TGTGCCAGCAGTTTAGGACAGCCAGGGGCCGGGGAGCTGTTTTTT	CASSLGQPGAGELFF	-	-	TRBV7-2	TRBJ2-2
TGTGCCAGCAGTGAATTCGGGACTAACTCCTACGAGCAGTACTTC	CASSEFGTNSYEQYF	-	TRBD2	TRBV2	TRBJ2-7
TGCAGTGCTAGACTTCACAATCAGCCCCAGCATTTT	CSARLHNQPQHF	-	-	TRBV20-1	TRBJ1-5
TGTGCCAGCAGTGAAATGTCCTACGAGCAGTACTTC	CASSEMSYEQYF	-	-	TRBV2	TRBJ2-7
TGTGCCATCAGTGAGTCGGGGGTAGATACGCAGTATTTT	CAISESGVDTQYF	-	-	TRBV10-3	TRBJ2-3
TGTGCCAGCAGTCAAGCGGACAGGGGGAATCAGCCCCAGCATTTT	CASSQADRGNQPQHF	many	TRBD1	TRBV12-3/TRBV12-4	TRBJ1-5
TGTGCCAGCAGCTTAGTTGTGGGCGGGGGCAGCACAGATACGCAGTATTTT	CASSLVVGGGSTDTQYF	many	-	TRBV7-8	TRBJ2-3
TGTGCCAGCAGCCCGTTCGGGACTAGTTCAATGAATGAGCAGTTCTTC	CASSPFGTSSMNEQFF	many	TRBD2	TRBV7-2	TRBJ2-1
TGTGCCAGCAGCGGAAACAGGGTTGGTGAGCAGTTCTTC	CASSGNRVGEQFF	many	-	TRBV9	TRBJ2-1
TGTGCCAGCAGTGCCACCATTGCGAAGCCCCAGCATTTT	CASSATIAKPQHF	many	-	TRBV28	TRBJ1-5
TGTGCCAGCAGGGAGAGGGACGGGGAGCTGTTTTTT	CASRERDGELFF	few	-	TRBV28	TRBJ2-2
TGTGCCAGCAGTGATGGGCGTGGCTACACCTTC	CASSDGRGYTF	few	-	TRBV6-5	TRBJ1-2
TGTGCCAGCAGCGCGTATGCCGGGGAGGTGTTCTTC	CASSAYAGEVFF	many	-	TRBV9	TRBJ2-1
TGCGCCAGCAGTTCCCCAGGGTATACGCAGTATTTT	CASSSPGYTQYF	-	-	TRBV10-2	TRBJ2-3
TGTGCCAGCAGCGGGACGCAAGAGACCCAGTACTTC	CASSGTQETQYF	many	-	TRBV2	TRBJ2-5
TGTGCCAGCAGTGGTCGGGTGGATCAAGAGACCCAGTACTTC	CASSGRVDQETQYF	many	-	TRBV6-1	TRBJ2-5
TGTGCCAGCAGCCGTCAGGCCGCCGAAAAACTGTTTTTT	CASSRQAAEKLFF	few	-	TRBV12-3/TRBV12-4	TRBJ1-4
TGCAGTGCTAGACAGGGGGATGAAAAACTGTTTTTT	CSARQGDEKLFF	many	TRBD1	TRBV20-1	TRBJ1-4
TGTGCCAGCAGTTACTCGATGGGACAGGGATCACCCCTCCACTTT	CASSYSMGQGSPLHF	-	TRBD1	TRBV6-5	TRBJ1-6
TGTGCCAGCAGCTTAGATTTCCACAGCGACTTAAATCAGCCCCAGCATTTT	CASSLDFHSDLNQPQHF	-	-	TRBV11-2	TRBJ1-5
TGTGCCAGCAGCCCAGGACGGGGGGCTTCCACTGAAGCTTTCTTT	CASSPGRGASTEAFF	-	-	TRBV11-3	TRBJ1-1
TGCAGTGCAGAAAGCTGGGGTACGCAGTATTTT	CSAESWGTQYF	many	-	TRBV20-1	TRBJ2-3
TGTGCCAGCACTGGGGAGGCGGGCTACACCTTC	CASTGEAGYTF	many	-	TRBV6-5	TRBJ1-2
TGTGCCAGTTGCGATAATCCTTCCTACAATGAGCAGTTCTTC	CASCDNPSYNEQFF	few	-	TRBV7-2	TRBJ2-1
TGTGCCATCAGAGACAGGGCAGGGGTTGGCTATGGCTACACCTTC	CAIRDRAGVGYGYTF	many	TRBD1	TRBV10-3	TRBJ1-2
TGCAGTGCTTCCAGGGGGCTCAACTACAATGAGCAGTTCTTC	CSASRGLNYNEQFF	few	TRBD1	TRBV20-1	TRBJ2-1
TGTGCTAGTGGTCGATTCGGACAGGGGGACACCGGGGAGCTGTTTTTT	CASGRFGQGDTGELFF	-	TRBD1	TRBV12-5	TRBJ2-2
TGTGCCATCAGTGGGGGGGGGACCCTCTACTTC	CAISGGGTLYF	-	TRBD2	TRBV10-3	TRBJ2-7
TGTGCCAGCAGCTTAGTGGGGGGTGGGCTAGGAGATGGCTACACCTTC	CASSLVGGGLGDGYTF	few	-	TRBV7-2	TRBJ1-2
TGTGCCAGCAGCCTCGGGACTAGCGGCCTAAGCACAGATACGCAGTATTTT	CASSLGTSGLSTDTQYF	-	TRBD2	TRBV6-1	TRBJ2-3
TGTGCCAGCAGAGAGCTGGGCAAGACAGATACGCAGTATTTT	CASRELGKTDTQYF	few	-	TRBV3-1	TRBJ2-3
TGCAGCGCCGCCGCAGGGTGGGGGATGAACACTGAAGCTTTCTTT	CSAAAGWGMNTEAFF	many	-	TRBV29-1	TRBJ1-1
TGCGCCAGCAAGGCAGGCGTCAAACTGTTTTTT	CASKAGVKLFF	-	-	TRBV10-2	TRBJ1-4
TGTGCCAGCAGCGATTCGACCGGGTCCCTCAATCAGCCCCAGCATTTT	CASSDSTGSLNQPQHF	few	-	TRBV7-9	TRBJ1-5
TGCAGTGCTAGAGGGGAGGGGACAGGGGGTAATTCACCCCTCCACTTT	CSARGEGTGGNSPLHF	medium-sized	TRBD1	TRBV20-1	TRBJ1-6
TGCGCCAGCAGCCAAGAAACAGTGTATAATGAGCAGTTCTTC	CASSQETVYNEQFF	many	-	TRBV4-3	TRBJ2-1
TGCAGTGCTATAGGGAACACCATATATTTT	CSAIGNTIYF	many	-	TRBV20-1	TRBJ1-3
TGCAGTGCTAGCCAGGGAGGGGACACTGAAGCTTTCTTT	CSASQGGDTEAFF	many	-	TRBV20-1	TRBJ1-1
TGTGCCAGCTCACCACCTGCGACCGGAGGGAACGAGCAGTACTTC	CASSPPATGGNEQYF	many	-	TRBV18	TRBJ2-7
TGCGCCAGCAGCCGGGGGCGGGAGGAATTCGGGGAGCTGTTTTTT	CASSRGREEFGELFF	many	TRBD2	TRBV4-1	TRBJ2-2
TGTGCCACCAGTGATAAGGGAAACTATGGCTACACCTTC	CATSDKGNYGYTF	many	-	TRBV24-1	TRBJ1-2
TGTGCCAGCAGCTCCTACAGGGGTCGGAACACTGAAGCTTTCTTT	CASSSYRGRNTEAFF	many	TRBD1	TRBV11-2	TRBJ1-1
TGCAGTGCTAGGCCAGGGCAAAACACCGGGGAGCTGTTTTTT	CSARPGQNTGELFF	many	-	TRBV20-1	TRBJ2-2